A selection of T cell receptor beta chains follows, all from one sample in a study of Ad26.COV2.S vaccination and SARS-CoV-2 variants. Method: immunoSEQ multiplex PCR; TCRdb's copy keeps in-frame clones and lacks some. In the table there are around 270,000 clones, roughly nine tenths of which are singletons. The sample in question was peripheral blood, obtained in a trial of Ad26.COV2.S vaccine versus placebo. The receptors originated from a person between 18 and 60 years old who received the Ad26.COV2.S COVID-19 vaccine or a placebo. The CDR3 runs from the conserved cysteine through the conserved F or W. Fields, in order: V gene, J gene, CDR3 protein.

V gene: TRBV4-3; J gene: TRBJ2-3; CDR3 protein: CASSLRGQRTDTQYF
V gene: TRBV20-1; J gene: TRBJ2-5; CDR3 protein: CSARGETQYF
V gene: TRBV19; J gene: TRBJ1-1; CDR3 protein: CASSTNDRGNMNTEAFF
V gene: TRBV7-2; J gene: TRBJ2-3; CDR3 protein: CASSAAGAADTQYF
V gene: TRBV4-3; J gene: TRBJ2-5; CDR3 protein: CASSQDRAERAQYF
V gene: TRBV4-1; J gene: TRBJ2-1; CDR3 protein: CASSLPDSSSGSNYNEQFF
V gene: TRBV2; J gene: TRBJ1-2; CDR3 protein: CASRPSSGLNYGYTF
V gene: TRBV7-9; J gene: TRBJ1-6; CDR3 protein: CASNQGTGGNSLLHF
V gene: TRBV19; J gene: TRBJ1-5; CDR3 protein: CASSLMAGDQPQHF
V gene: TRBV7-9; J gene: TRBJ2-1; CDR3 protein: CASSLKGGNEQFF
V gene: TRBV7-9; J gene: TRBJ1-6; CDR3 protein: CASIPDRGTNSPLHF
V gene: TRBV6-2/TRBV6-3; J gene: TRBJ2-4; CDR3 protein: CASSYPTGLAKNIQYF
V gene: TRBV2; J gene: TRBJ2-3; CDR3 protein: CASSIQSTQYF
V gene: TRBV6-5; J gene: TRBJ2-5; CDR3 protein: CASPLAGQETQYF
V gene: TRBV9; J gene: TRBJ2-1; CDR3 protein: CASSGLPDEQFF
V gene: TRBV19; J gene: TRBJ1-1; CDR3 protein: CASTMGQSSTEAFF
V gene: TRBV18; J gene: TRBJ1-1; CDR3 protein: CASSDGTGMNTEAFF
V gene: TRBV7-8; J gene: TRBJ1-3; CDR3 protein: CASSSGGTGNTIYF
V gene: TRBV19; J gene: TRBJ2-2; CDR3 protein: CASRGTGVAGELFF
V gene: TRBV18; J gene: TRBJ1-1; CDR3 protein: CASLRQGGNTEAFF
V gene: TRBV6-5; J gene: TRBJ2-7; CDR3 protein: CASSYERETYEQYF
V gene: TRBV19; J gene: TRBJ1-1; CDR3 protein: CAVMGEGSSTEAFF
V gene: TRBV12-5; J gene: TRBJ2-1; CDR3 protein: CASGLAPGQSYNEQFF
V gene: TRBV2; J gene: TRBJ1-2; CDR3 protein: CASSEGERYGYTF
V gene: TRBV9; J gene: TRBJ2-1; CDR3 protein: CASSDPYRGGRSNEQFF
V gene: TRBV5-1; J gene: TRBJ2-3; CDR3 protein: CASSAGLAGATDTQYF
V gene: TRBV9; J gene: TRBJ1-2; CDR3 protein: CASSVARTGLYGYTF
V gene: TRBV7-2; J gene: TRBJ2-1; CDR3 protein: CASSLPGSYNEQFF
V gene: TRBV4-3; J gene: TRBJ2-1; CDR3 protein: CASSPMGGNSYNEQFF
V gene: TRBV5-5; J gene: TRBJ1-2; CDR3 protein: CASSLVWGLYGYTF